This is a list of T cell receptor beta chains from one sample in a study of blood T cell repertoires in COVID-19. TCRdb keeps only in-frame clones here, not all; method: immunoSEQ multiplex PCR. The sample consists of fewer than 450,000 clones, 88% of them appearing once. Sequencing was carried out using PBMCs or T cells enriched from blood (not recorded which). The origin of the receptors is a woman aged 18-29 years who had recovered from COVID-19. Each CDR3 is given with its conserved first and last residue. Fields, in order: J gene, V gene, clone size, D gene, CDR3 DNA, CDR3 protein. D genes are given only for firm matches. Clone size is given for some rows only: seen once, a few or many times, or a class if the clone is expanded.

j_gene: TRBJ2-7; v_gene: TRBV28; abundance: once; d_gene: .; CDR3nt: TGTGCCAGCACGGGGTTTCCCATCTACGAGCAGTACTTC; CDR3aa: CASTGFPIYEQYF
j_gene: TRBJ1-1; v_gene: TRBV5-1; abundance: .; d_gene: TRBD1; CDR3nt: TGCGCCAGCAGCCCCGGGACAGCCAGCGCTGAAGCTTTCTTT; CDR3aa: CASSPGTASAEAFF
j_gene: TRBJ2-7; v_gene: TRBV29-1; abundance: once; d_gene: TRBD1; CDR3nt: TGCAGCGTTGAAGATCTAGGGGGCGACGAGCAGTACTTC; CDR3aa: CSVEDLGGDEQYF
j_gene: TRBJ1-1; v_gene: TRBV4-3; abundance: .; d_gene: TRBD1; CDR3nt: TGCGCCAGCAGCCAAGACTACAGGGGTGACACTGAAGCTTTCTTT; CDR3aa: CASSQDYRGDTEAFF
j_gene: TRBJ1-4; v_gene: TRBV5-1; abundance: .; d_gene: TRBD1; CDR3nt: TGCGCCAGCAGCTTAACAGGGGCAACTAATGAAAAACTGTTTTTT; CDR3aa: CASSLTGATNEKLFF
j_gene: TRBJ1-6; v_gene: TRBV30; abundance: .; d_gene: .; CDR3nt: TGTGCCCGGGGGTCATCTAATAATTCACCCCTCCACTTT; CDR3aa: CARGSSNNSPLHF
j_gene: TRBJ1-2; v_gene: TRBV18; abundance: few; d_gene: .; CDR3nt: TGTGCCAGCTCACCACCTCCGGCAGGGGCGCAGGGTGGCTACACCTTC; CDR3aa: CASSPPPAGAQGGYTF
j_gene: TRBJ1-4; v_gene: TRBV11-2; abundance: once; d_gene: .; CDR3nt: TGTGCCAGCAGCTTAACTCGTTCTCCTAATGAAAAACTGTTTTTT; CDR3aa: CASSLTRSPNEKLFF
j_gene: TRBJ1-3; v_gene: TRBV21-1; abundance: .; d_gene: .; CDR3nt: TGTGCCAGCAGGAAATCCAACAGTACTGGAAACACCATATATTTT; CDR3aa: CASRKSNSTGNTIYF
j_gene: TRBJ1-4; v_gene: TRBV6-5; abundance: .; d_gene: .; CDR3nt: TGTGCCAGCAGTTACGCGGGCCTATCGGAGGAAAAACTGTTTTTT; CDR3aa: CASSYAGLSEEKLFF
j_gene: TRBJ1-2; v_gene: TRBV29-1; abundance: .; d_gene: .; CDR3nt: TGCAGCGTTGCGTCTGTCTTTGGCTACACCTTC; CDR3aa: CSVASVFGYTF
j_gene: TRBJ2-7; v_gene: TRBV5-1; abundance: .; d_gene: TRBD1; CDR3nt: TGCGCCAGCAGCCCGAGCGGGACAGGGGGTCTCTACGAGCAGTACTTC; CDR3aa: CASSPSGTGGLYEQYF
j_gene: TRBJ1-2; v_gene: TRBV29-1; abundance: .; d_gene: .; CDR3nt: TGCAGCGTTAAGCACAGCCTTTTACCTTATGGCTACACCTTC; CDR3aa: CSVKHSLLPYGYTF
j_gene: TRBJ1-2; v_gene: TRBV6-2/TRBV6-3; abundance: few; d_gene: .; CDR3nt: TGTGCCAGCAGTTACCTTACCACCTTCGACAGAGATGGCTACACCTTC; CDR3aa: CASSYLTTFDRDGYTF
j_gene: TRBJ1-2; v_gene: TRBV6-5; abundance: many; d_gene: .; CDR3nt: TGTGCCAGCAGTTACTCTGAACAGGAAAGTTATGGCTACACCTTC; CDR3aa: CASSYSEQESYGYTF
j_gene: TRBJ2-2; v_gene: TRBV9; abundance: .; d_gene: TRBD2; CDR3nt: TGTGCCAGCAGCGTAGGACTAGCGGGGGGGCCTAACACCGGGGAGCTGTTTTTT; CDR3aa: CASSVGLAGGPNTGELFF
j_gene: TRBJ2-1; v_gene: TRBV28; abundance: once; d_gene: TRBD1; CDR3nt: TGTGCCAGTTCCGAGGACAGGGGTTTTGGTACTGAGCAGTTCTTC; CDR3aa: CASSEDRGFGTEQFF
j_gene: TRBJ2-1; v_gene: TRBV28; abundance: .; d_gene: .; CDR3nt: TGTGCCAGCAGGGGGGGAGCCTACAATGAGCAGTTCTTC; CDR3aa: CASRGGAYNEQFF
j_gene: TRBJ2-3; v_gene: TRBV5-1; abundance: .; d_gene: TRBD2; CDR3nt: TGCGCCAGCGCCTTAGCGGGGGTTCCAGATACGCAGTATTTT; CDR3aa: CASALAGVPDTQYF
j_gene: TRBJ1-1; v_gene: TRBV11-2; abundance: once; d_gene: .; CDR3nt: TGTGCCAGCAGCGGTCCTGGGGCAACTGAAGCTTTCTTT; CDR3aa: CASSGPGATEAFF
j_gene: TRBJ1-6; v_gene: TRBV5-1; abundance: .; d_gene: .; CDR3nt: TGCGCCAGCAGCTTGAGGACAGTCAATAATTCACCCCTCCACTTT; CDR3aa: CASSLRTVNNSPLHF
j_gene: TRBJ2-7; v_gene: TRBV11-2; abundance: .; d_gene: TRBD1; CDR3nt: TGTGCCAGCAGCTTACCAGGGGGCCACGAGCAGTACTTC; CDR3aa: CASSLPGGHEQYF
j_gene: TRBJ1-6; v_gene: TRBV19; abundance: once; d_gene: .; CDR3nt: TGTGCCAGTAGTATGAGGATAAATTCACCCCTCCACTTT; CDR3aa: CASSMRINSPLHF